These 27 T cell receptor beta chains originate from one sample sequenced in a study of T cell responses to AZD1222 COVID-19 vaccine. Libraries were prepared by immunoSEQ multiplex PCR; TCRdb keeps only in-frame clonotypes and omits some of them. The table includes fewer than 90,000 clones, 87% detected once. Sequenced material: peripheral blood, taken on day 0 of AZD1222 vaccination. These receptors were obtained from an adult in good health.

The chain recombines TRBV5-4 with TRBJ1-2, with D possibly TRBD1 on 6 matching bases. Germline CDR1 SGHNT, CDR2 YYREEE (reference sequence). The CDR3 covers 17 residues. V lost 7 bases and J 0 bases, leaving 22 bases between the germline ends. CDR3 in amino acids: CASRPRQGAGANYGYTF. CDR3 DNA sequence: TGTGCCAGCCGCCCGAGGCAGGGAGCAGGGGCTAACTATGGCTACACCTTC.

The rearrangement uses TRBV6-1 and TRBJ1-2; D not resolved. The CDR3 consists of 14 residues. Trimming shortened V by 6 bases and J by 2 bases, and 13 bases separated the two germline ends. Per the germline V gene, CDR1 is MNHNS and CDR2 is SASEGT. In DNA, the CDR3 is TGTGCCAGCAGCCCAGATGAGGCAAACTATGGCTACACCTTC. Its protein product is CASSPDEANYGYTF.

CDR3 amino acids: CASSAPEGGANYGYTF. DNA of the CDR3: TGTGCCAGTAGTGCACCAGAAGGGGGCGCGAACTATGGCTACACCTTC. The chain uses TRBV19 and TRBJ1-2; 7 bases agree with TRBD1. Germline CDR1 reads LNHDA; CDR2 reads SQIVND (reference sequence). V trimming: 5 bases; J trimming: 2 bases; junction bases outside the gene matches: 11. This CDR3 has 16 amino acids.

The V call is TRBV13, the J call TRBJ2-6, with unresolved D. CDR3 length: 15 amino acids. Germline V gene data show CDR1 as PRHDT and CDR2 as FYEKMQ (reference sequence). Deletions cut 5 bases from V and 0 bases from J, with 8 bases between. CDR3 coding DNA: TGTGCCAGCAGCCGTAGAGGCTCTGGGGCCAACGTCCTGACTTTC. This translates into CASSRRGSGANVLTF.

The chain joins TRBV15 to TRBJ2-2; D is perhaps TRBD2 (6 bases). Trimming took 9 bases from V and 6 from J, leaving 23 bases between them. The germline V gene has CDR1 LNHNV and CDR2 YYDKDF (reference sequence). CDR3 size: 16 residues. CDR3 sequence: CATTMGGLSGAGELFF. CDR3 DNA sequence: TGTGCCACGACTATGGGGGGACTCTCGGGCGCCGGGGAGCTGTTTTTT.

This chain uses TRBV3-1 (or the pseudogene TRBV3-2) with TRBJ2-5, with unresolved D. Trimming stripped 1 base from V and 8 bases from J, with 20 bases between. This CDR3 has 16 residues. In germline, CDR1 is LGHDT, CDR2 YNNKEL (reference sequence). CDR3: CASSQARSGARETQYF. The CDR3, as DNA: TGTGCCAGCAGCCAAGCCAGGTCAGGAGCAAGAGAAACCCAGTACTTC.

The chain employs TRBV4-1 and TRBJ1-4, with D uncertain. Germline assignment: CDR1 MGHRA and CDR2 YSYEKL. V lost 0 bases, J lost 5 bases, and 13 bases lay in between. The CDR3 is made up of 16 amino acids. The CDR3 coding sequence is TGCGCCAGCAGCCAAGATCTAGGAGGTGGGAATGAAAAACTGTTTTTT. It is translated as CASSQDLGGGNEKLFF.

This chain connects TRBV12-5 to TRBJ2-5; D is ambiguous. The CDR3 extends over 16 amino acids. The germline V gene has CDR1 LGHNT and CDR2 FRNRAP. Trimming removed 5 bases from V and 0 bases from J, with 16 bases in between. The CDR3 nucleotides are TGTGCTAGTGGTCCGCCGGGTGTCACGTACCAAGAGACCCAGTACTTC. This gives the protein CASGPPGVTYQETQYF.

The CDR3 loop is CASSLGASGAGNTIYF. CDR3 nucleotides: TGCGCCAGCAGCTTAGGGGCCAGCGGGGCTGGAAACACCATATATTTT. The chain couples TRBV5-1 to TRBJ1-3; tentative D call: TRBD1 (5 bases). V lost 2 bases and J lost 2, with 14 bases in between. CDR1 is SGHRS, CDR2 YFSETQ, per germline. The CDR3 is 16 amino acids.

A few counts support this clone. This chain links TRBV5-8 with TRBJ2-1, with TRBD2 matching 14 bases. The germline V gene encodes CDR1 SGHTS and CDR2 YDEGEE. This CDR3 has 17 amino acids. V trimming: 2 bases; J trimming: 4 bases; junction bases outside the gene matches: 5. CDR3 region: CASSFRLAGGGYNEQFF. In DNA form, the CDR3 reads TGTGCCAGCAGCTTTCGACTAGCGGGAGGGGGGTACAATGAGCAGTTCTTC.

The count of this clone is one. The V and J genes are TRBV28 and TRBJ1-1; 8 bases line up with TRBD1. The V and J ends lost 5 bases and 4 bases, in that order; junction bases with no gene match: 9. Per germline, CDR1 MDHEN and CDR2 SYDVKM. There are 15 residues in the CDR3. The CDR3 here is CASSPRTGWATEAFF. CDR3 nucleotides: TGTGCCAGCAGTCCGCGGACAGGGTGGGCCACTGAAGCTTTCTTT. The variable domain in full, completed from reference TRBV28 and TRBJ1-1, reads DVKVTQSSRYLVKRTGEKVFLECVQDMDHENMFWYRQDPGLGLRLIYFSYDVKMKEKGDIPEGYSVSREKKERFSLILESASTNQTSMYLCASSPRTGWATEAFFGQGTRLTVV.

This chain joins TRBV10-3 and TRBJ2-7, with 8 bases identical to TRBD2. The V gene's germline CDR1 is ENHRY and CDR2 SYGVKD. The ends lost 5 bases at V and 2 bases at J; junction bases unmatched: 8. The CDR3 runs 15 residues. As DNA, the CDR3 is TGTGCCATCAGTCCCGGGTTAGCGGGGACCTACGAGCAGTACTTC. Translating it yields CAISPGLAGTYEQYF.

As DNA, the CDR3 is TGTGCCAGCAGCCAAGGGCTGGCCGCTTTCTTT. Amino acids: CASSQGLAAFF. V gene TRBV14 combines with J gene TRBJ1-1; D gene uncertain. CDR1 and CDR2 from the germline V gene are SGHDN and FVKESK. This CDR3 is 11 amino acids long. The V and J ends lost 1 base and 11 bases respectively, with 8 bases between them. The full variable domain, completed using reference TRBV14 and TRBJ1-1, is EAGVTQFPSHSVIEKGQTVTLRCDPISGHDNLYWYRRVMGKEIKFLLHFVKESKQDESGMPNNRFLAERTGGTYSTLKVQPAELEDSGVYFCASSQGLAAFFGQGTRLTVV.

The CDR3 sequence is CASSLGTSGRTDTQYF. The CDR3 nucleotides read TGTGCCAGCAGCTTGGGGACTAGCGGCCGCACAGATACGCAGTATTTT. The chain uses TRBV7-2 and TRBJ2-3, with 11 positions matching TRBD2. This CDR3 is 16 amino acids long. With 3 bases clipped from V and 1 base from J, the junction kept 3 bases outside the gene matches. Looked up from germline, CDR1 is SGHTA and CDR2 is FQGNSA.

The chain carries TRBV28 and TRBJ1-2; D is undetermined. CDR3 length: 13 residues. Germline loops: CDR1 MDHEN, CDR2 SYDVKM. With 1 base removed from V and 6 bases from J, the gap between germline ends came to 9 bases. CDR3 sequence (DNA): TGTGCCAGCAGTTTATCAGTCGGGCATGGCTACACCTTC. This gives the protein CASSLSVGHGYTF.

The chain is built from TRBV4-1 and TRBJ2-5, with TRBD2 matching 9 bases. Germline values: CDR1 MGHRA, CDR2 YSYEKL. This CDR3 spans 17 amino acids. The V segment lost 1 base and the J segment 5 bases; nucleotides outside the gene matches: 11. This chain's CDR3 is CASSQVLTSGLGETQYF. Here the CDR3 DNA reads TGCGCCAGCAGCCAAGTACTGACTAGCGGCCTCGGGGAGACCCAGTACTTC.

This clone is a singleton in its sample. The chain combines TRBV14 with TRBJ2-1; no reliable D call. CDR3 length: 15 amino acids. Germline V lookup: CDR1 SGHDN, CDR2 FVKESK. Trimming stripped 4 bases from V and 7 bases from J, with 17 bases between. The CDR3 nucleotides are TGTGCCAGCAGCCCCTCTTGGTCCCAGAGTAATGAGCAGTTCTTC. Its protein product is CASSPSWSQSNEQFF.

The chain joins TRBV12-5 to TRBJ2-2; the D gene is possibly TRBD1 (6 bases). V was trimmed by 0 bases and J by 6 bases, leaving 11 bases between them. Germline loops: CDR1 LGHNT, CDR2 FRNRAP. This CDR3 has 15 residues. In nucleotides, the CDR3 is TGTGCTAGTGGTTTGGTCGGGCAGGGGCCCGGGGAGCTGTTTTTT. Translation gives CASGLVGQGPGELFF. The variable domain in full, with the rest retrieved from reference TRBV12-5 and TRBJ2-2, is DARVTQTPRHKVTEMGQEVTMRCQPILGHNTVFWYRQTMMQGLELLAYFRNRAPLDDSGMPKDRFSAEMPDATLATLKIQPSEPRDSAVYFCASGLVGQGPGELFFGEGSRLTVL.

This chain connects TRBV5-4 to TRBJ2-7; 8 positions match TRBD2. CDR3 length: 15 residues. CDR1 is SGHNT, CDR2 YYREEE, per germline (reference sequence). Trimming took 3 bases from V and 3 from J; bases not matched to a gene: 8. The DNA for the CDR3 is TGTGCCAGCAGCTGGAGCCCCGGGACTAGCTACGAGCAGTACTTC. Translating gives CASSWSPGTSYEQYF.

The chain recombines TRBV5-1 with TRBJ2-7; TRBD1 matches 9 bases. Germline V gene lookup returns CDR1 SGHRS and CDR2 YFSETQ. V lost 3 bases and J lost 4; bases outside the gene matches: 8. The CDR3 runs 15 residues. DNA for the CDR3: TGCGCCAGCAGCTGGGGACAGGGCTCCGTATACGAGCAGTACTTC. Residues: CASSWGQGSVYEQYF.

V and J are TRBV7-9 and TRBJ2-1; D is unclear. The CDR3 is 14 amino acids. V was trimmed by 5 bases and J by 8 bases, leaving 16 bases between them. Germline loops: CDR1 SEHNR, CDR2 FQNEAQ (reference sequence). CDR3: CASSLLGINDEQFF. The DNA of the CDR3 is TGTGCCAGCAGCCTATTGGGCATCAATGATGAGCAGTTCTTC.

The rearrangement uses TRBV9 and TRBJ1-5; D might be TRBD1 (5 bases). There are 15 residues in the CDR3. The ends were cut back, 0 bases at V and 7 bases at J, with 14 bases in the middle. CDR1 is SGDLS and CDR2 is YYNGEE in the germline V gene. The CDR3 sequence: CASSVGWEGRQPQHF. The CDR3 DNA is TGTGCCAGCAGCGTAGGCTGGGAGGGGAGGCAGCCCCAGCATTTT.

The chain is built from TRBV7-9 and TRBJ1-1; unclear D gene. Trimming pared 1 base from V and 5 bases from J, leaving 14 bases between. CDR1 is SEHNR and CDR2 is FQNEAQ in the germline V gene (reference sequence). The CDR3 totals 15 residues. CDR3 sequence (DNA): TGTGCCAGCAGCTTAGATGGTTGGGGAGAAACTGAAGCTTTCTTT. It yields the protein CASSLDGWGETEAFF.

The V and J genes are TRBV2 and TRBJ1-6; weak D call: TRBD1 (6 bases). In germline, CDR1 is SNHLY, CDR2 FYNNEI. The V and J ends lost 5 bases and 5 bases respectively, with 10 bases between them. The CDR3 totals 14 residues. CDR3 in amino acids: CASSQQGNNSPLHF. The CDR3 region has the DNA TGTGCCAGCAGTCAGCAGGGGAATAATTCACCCCTCCACTTT.

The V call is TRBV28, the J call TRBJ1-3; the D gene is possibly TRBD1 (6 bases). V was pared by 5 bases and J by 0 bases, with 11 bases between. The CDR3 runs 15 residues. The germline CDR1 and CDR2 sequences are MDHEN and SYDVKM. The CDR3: CASSLQGNSGNTIYF. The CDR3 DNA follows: TGTGCCAGCAGTCTTCAGGGGAACTCTGGAAACACCATATATTTT. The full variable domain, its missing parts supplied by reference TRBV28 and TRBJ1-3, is DVKVTQSSRYLVKRTGEKVFLECVQDMDHENMFWYRQDPGLGLRLIYFSYDVKMKEKGDIPEGYSVSREKKERFSLILESASTNQTSMYLCASSLQGNSGNTIYFGEGSWLTVV.

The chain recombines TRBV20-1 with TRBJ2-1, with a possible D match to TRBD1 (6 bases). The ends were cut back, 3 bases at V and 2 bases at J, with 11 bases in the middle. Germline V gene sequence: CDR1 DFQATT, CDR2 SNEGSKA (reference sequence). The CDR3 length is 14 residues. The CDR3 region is CSASGRGPYNEQFF. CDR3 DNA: TGCAGTGCTAGTGGCAGGGGCCCCTACAATGAGCAGTTCTTC.

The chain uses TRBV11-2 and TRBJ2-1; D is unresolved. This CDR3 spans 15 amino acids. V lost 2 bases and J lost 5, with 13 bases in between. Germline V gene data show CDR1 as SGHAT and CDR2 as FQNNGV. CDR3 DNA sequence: TGTGCCAGCAGCTTACGCGGATTAAAGGACAATGAGCAGTTCTTC. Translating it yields CASSLRGLKDNEQFF. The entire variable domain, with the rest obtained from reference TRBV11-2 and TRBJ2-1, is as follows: EAGVAQSPRYKIIEKRQSVAFWCNPISGHATLYWYQQILGQGPKLLIQFQNNGVVDDSQLPKDRFSAERLKGVDSTLKIQPAKLEDSAVYLCASSLRGLKDNEQFFGPGTRLTVL.